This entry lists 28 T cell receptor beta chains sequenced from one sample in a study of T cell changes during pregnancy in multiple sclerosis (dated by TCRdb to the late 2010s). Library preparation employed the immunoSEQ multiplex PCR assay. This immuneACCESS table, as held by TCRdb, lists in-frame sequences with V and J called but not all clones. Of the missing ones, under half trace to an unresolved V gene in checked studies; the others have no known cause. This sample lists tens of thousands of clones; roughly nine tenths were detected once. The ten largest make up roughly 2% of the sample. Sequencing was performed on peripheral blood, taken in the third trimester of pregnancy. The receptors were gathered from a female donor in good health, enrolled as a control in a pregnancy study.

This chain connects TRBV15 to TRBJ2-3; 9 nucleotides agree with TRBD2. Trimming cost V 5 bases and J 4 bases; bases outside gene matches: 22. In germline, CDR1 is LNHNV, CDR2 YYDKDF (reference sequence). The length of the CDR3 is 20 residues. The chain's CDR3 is CATSRFGGGGAGQHSDTQYF. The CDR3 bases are TGTGCCACCAGCCGGTTTGGAGGCGGGGGGGCCGGTCAACACTCAGATACGCAGTATTTT. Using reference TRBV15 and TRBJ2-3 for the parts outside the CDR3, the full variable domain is DAMVIQNPRYQVTQFGKPVTLSCSQTLNHNVMYWYQQKSSQAPKLLFHYYDKDFNNEADTPDNFQSRRPNTSFCFLDIRSPGLGDTAMYLCATSRFGGGGAGQHSDTQYFGPGTRLTVL.

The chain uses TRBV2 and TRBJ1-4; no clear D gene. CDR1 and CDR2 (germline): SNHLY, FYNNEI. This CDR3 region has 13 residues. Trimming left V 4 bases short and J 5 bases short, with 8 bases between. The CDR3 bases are TGTGCCAGCAGTGTTCAGAGGAATGAAAAACTGTTTTTT. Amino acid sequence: CASSVQRNEKLFF.

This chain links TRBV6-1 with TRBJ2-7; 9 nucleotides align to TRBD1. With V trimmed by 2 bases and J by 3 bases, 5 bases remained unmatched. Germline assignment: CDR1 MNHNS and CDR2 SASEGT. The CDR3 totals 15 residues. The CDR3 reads CASSEWATGGYEQYF. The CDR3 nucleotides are TGTGCCAGCAGTGAATGGGCGACAGGGGGCTACGAGCAGTACTTC.

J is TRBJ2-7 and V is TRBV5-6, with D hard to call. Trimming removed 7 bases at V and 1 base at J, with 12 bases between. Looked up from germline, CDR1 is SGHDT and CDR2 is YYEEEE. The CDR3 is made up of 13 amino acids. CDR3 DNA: TGTGCCAGCGGCCCGGAGAATTCCTACGAGCAGTACTTC. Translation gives CASGPENSYEQYF.

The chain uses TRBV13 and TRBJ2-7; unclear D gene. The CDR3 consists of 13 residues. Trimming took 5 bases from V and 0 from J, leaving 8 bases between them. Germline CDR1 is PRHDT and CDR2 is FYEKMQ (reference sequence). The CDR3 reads CASSRRGSYEQYF. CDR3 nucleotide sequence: TGTGCCAGCAGCCGACGAGGCTCCTACGAGCAGTACTTC.

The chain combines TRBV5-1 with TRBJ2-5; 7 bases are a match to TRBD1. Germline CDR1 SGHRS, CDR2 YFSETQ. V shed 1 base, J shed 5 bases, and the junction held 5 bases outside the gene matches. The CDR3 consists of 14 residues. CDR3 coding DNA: TGCGCCAGCAGCTTGACAGGGGACATGGAGACCCAGTACTTC. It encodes CASSLTGDMETQYF.

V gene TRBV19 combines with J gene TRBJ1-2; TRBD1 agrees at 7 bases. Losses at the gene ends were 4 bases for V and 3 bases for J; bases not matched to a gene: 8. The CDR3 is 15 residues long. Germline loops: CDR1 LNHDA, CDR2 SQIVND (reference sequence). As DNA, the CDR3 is TGTGCCAGTAGTACCCCGGGACAGTCATACTATGGCTACACCTTC. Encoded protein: CASSTPGQSYYGYTF.

The DNA of the CDR3 is TGTGCCAGCAGTGACTCGAATGAGGGACAAACCTACAATGAGCAGTTCTTC. Protein product: CASSDSNEGQTYNEQFF. The rearrangement joins TRBV6-4 to TRBJ2-1; possibly TRBD1 for D (6 bases). The CDR3 extends over 17 amino acids. Germline CDR1 is MRHNA and CDR2 is SNTAGT. The germline V and J ends were trimmed by 0 bases and 2 bases, with 14 bases remaining between them.

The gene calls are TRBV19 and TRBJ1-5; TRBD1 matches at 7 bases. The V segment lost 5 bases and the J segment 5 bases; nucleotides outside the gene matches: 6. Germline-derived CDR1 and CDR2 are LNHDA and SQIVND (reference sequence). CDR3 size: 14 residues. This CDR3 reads CASSLTGWDQPQHF. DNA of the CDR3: TGTGCCAGTAGTCTGACAGGGTGGGATCAGCCCCAGCATTTT. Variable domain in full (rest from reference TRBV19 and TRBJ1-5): DGGITQSPKYLFRKEGQNVTLSCEQNLNHDAMYWYRQDPGQGLRLIYYSQIVNDFQKGDIAEGYSVSREKKESFPLTVTSAQKNPTAFYLCASSLTGWDQPQHFGDGTRLSIL.

The chain's CDR3 is CASTVDRGNEKLFF. Here the CDR3 DNA reads TGTGCCAGCACCGTGGACAGGGGGAATGAAAAACTGTTTTTT. The chain links TRBV2 to TRBJ1-4; 10 bases line up with TRBD1. Trimming at V came to 7 bases and at J to 5 bases, leaving 4 bases not matched to a gene. This CDR3 comprises 14 residues. Germline V gene lookup returns CDR1 SNHLY and CDR2 FYNNEI. The entire variable domain, with the rest obtained from reference TRBV2 and TRBJ1-4, is as follows: EPEVTQTPSHQVTQMGQEVILRCVPISNHLYFYWYRQILGQKVEFLVSFYNNEISEKSEIFDDQFSVERPDGSNFTLKIRSTKLEDSAMYFCASTVDRGNEKLFFGSGTQLSVL.

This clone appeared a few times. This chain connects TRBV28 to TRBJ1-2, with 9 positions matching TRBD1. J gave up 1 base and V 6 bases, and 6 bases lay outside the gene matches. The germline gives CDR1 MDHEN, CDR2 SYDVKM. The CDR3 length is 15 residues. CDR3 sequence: CASRGTGPINYGYTF. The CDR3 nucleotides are TGTGCCAGCAGGGGGACAGGGCCAATTAACTATGGCTACACCTTC.

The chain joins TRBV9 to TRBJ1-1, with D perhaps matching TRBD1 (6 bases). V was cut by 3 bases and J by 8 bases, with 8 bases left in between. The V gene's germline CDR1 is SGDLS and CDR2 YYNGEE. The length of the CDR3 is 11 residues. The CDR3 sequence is CASSEGQEAFF. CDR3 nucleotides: TGTGCCAGCAGCGAGGGACAAGAAGCTTTCTTT.

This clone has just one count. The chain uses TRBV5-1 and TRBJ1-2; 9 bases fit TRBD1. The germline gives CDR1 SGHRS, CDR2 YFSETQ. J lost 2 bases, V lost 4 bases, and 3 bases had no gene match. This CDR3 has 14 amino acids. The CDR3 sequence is CASSPGTGNYGYTF. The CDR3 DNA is TGCGCCAGCAGCCCCGGGACAGGGAACTATGGCTACACCTTC. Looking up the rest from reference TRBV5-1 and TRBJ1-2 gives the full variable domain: KAGVTQTPRYLIKTRGQQVTLSCSPISGHRSVSWYQQTPGQGLQFLFEYFSETQRNKGNFPGRFSGRQFSNSRSEMNVSTLELGDSALYLCASSPGTGNYGYTFGSGTRLTVV.

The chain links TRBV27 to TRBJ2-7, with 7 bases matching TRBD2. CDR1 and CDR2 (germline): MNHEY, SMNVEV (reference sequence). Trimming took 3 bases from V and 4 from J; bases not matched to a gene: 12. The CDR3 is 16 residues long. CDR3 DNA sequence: TGTGCCAGCAGTTTCACAGCGGGATTCAAGCCGTACGAGCAGTACTTC. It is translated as CASSFTAGFKPYEQYF.

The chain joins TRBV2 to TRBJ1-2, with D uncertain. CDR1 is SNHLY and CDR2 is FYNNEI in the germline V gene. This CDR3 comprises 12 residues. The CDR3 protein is CACWRTADGYTF. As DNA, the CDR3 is TGTGCGTGCTGGAGAACTGCAGATGGCTACACCTTC.

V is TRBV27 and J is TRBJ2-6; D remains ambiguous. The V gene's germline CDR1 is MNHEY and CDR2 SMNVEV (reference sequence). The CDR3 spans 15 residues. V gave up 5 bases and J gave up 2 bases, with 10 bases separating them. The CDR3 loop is CASSRPGPGANVLTF. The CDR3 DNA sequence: TGTGCCAGCAGTCGCCCAGGCCCTGGGGCCAACGTCCTGACTTTC.

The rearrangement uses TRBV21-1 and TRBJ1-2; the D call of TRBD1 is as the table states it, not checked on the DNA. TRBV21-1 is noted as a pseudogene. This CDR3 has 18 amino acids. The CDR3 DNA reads TGTGCCAGCAGCAAAGACCAGGACAGGGGCTCCCCCGGCTATGGCTACACCTTC. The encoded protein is CASSKDQDRGSPGYGYTF.

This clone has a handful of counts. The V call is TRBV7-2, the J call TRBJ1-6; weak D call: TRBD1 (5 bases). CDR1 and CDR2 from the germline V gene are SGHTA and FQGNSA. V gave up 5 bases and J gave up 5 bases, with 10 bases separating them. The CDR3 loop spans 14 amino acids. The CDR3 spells CASSLGGNNSPLHF. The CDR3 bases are TGTGCCAGCAGCCTGGGGGGAAATAATTCACCCCTCCACTTT.

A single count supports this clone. CDR3 region: CASSQGAPENEQFF. The CDR3 bases are TGTGCCAGCAGCCAGGGGGCCCCGGAAAATGAGCAGTTCTTC. The V and J genes are TRBV14 and TRBJ2-1; D may be TRBD1 (6 bases). The CDR3 consists of 14 residues. Germline V lookup: CDR1 SGHDN, CDR2 FVKESK. The V end was cut by 3 bases, the J end by 7 bases, with 13 bases between.

Here the CDR3 reads CASSRPPEQYF. For the CDR3, the DNA is TGTGCCAGCAGCCGGCCGCCCGAGCAGTACTTC. The rearrangement links TRBV4-2 to TRBJ2-7; D is undetermined. The CDR3 has 11 amino acids. V was shortened by 4 bases and J by 6 bases, with 7 bases between the two germline ends. Germline values: CDR1 LGHNA, CDR2 YNFKEQ.

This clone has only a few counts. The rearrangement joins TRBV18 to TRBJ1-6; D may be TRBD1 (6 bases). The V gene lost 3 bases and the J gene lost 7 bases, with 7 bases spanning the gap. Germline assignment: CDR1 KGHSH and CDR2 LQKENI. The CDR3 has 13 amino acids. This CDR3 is CASSPQGNSPLHF. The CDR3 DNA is TGTGCCAGCTCACCGCAGGGGAATTCACCCCTCCACTTT.

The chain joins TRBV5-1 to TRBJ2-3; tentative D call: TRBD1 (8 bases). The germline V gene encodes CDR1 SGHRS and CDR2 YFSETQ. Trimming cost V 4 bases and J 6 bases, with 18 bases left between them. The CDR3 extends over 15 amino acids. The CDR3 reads CASSQGTGLGDTQYF. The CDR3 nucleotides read TGCGCCAGCAGCCAAGGGACAGGACTAGGGGATACGCAGTATTTT. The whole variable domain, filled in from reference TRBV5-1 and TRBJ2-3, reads KAGVTQTPRYLIKTRGQQVTLSCSPISGHRSVSWYQQTPGQGLQFLFEYFSETQRNKGNFPGRFSGRQFSNSRSEMNVSTLELGDSALYLCASSQGTGLGDTQYFGPGTRLTVL.

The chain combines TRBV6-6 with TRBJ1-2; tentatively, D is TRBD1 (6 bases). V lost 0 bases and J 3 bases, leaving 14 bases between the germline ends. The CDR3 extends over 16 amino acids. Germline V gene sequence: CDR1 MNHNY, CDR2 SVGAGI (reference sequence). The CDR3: CASSYSIRGQDYGYTF. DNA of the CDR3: TGTGCCAGCAGTTACTCGATCCGGGGACAAGACTATGGCTACACCTTC.

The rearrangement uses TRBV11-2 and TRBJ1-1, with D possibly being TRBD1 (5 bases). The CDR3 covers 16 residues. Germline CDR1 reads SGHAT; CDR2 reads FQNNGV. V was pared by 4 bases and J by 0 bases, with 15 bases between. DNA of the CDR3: TGTGCCAGCAGCTCCGGACATGGTGGGTTGAACACTGAAGCTTTCTTT. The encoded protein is CASSSGHGGLNTEAFF. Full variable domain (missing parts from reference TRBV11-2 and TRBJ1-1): EAGVAQSPRYKIIEKRQSVAFWCNPISGHATLYWYQQILGQGPKLLIQFQNNGVVDDSQLPKDRFSAERLKGVDSTLKIQPAKLEDSAVYLCASSSGHGGLNTEAFFGQGTRLTVV.

CDR3 region: CSVRGQGRGYEQYF. The CDR3 coding sequence is TGCAGCGTTCGAGGACAGGGAAGAGGCTACGAGCAGTACTTC. V gene TRBV29-1 combines with J gene TRBJ2-7; 8 positions agree with TRBD1. Trimming took 5 bases from V and 3 from J; bases not matched to a gene: 9. Germline V CDR1 and CDR2: SQVTM, ANQGSEA. This CDR3 is built from 14 residues.

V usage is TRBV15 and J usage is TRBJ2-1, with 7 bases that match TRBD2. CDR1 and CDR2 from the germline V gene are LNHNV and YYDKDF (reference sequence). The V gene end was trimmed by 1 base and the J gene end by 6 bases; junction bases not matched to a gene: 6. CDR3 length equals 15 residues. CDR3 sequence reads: CATSRVGGRGNEQFF. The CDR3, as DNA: TGTGCCACCAGCAGAGTGGGCGGGAGAGGCAATGAGCAGTTCTTC.

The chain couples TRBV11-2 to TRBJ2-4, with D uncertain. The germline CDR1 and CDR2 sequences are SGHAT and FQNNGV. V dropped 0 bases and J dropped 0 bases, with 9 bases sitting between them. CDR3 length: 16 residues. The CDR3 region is CASSLDLTLAKNIQYF. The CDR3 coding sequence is TGTGCCAGCAGCTTAGATTTGACATTAGCCAAAAACATTCAGTACTTC.

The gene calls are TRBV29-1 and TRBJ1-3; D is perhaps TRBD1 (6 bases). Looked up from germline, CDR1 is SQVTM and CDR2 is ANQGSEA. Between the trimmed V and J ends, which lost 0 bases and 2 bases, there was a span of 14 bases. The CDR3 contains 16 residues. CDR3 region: CSVEDQGSRAGNTIYF. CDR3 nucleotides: TGCAGCGTTGAAGATCAGGGGTCACGAGCTGGAAACACCATATATTTT.